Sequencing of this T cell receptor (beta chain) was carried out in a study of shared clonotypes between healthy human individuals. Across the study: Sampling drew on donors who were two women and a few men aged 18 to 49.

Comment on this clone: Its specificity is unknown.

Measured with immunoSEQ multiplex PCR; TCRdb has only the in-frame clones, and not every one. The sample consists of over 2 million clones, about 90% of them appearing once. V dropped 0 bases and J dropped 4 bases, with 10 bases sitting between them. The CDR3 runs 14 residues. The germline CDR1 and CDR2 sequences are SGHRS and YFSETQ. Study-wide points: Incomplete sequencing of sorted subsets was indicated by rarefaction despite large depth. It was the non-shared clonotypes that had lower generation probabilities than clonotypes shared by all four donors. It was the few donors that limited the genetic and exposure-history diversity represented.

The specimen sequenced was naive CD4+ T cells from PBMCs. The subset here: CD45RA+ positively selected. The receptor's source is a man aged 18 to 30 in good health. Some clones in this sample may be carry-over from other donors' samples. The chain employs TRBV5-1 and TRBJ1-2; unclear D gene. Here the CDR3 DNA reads TGCGCCAGCAGCTTGGTTAGCCCGGGCTATGGCTACACCTTC. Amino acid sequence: CASSLVSPGYGYTF.